This record concerns one T cell receptor (beta chain) sequence. This entry is derived from a study of T cells in Graves' hyperthyroidism and ophthalmopathy. Study summary: Peripheral blood was secured at the point of initial diagnosis, before any treatment.

The V end was cut by 5 bases, the J end by 10 bases, with 15 bases between. Per the germline V gene, CDR1 is SGHTA and CDR2 is FQGNSA. The CDR3 extends over 13 amino acids. Amplified TCR beta CDR3 regions derived from RNA transcripts. The HTBI primer set was used in a first-round RT-PCR of the TCR CDR3. One entry per CDR3 protein, called by TCRdb with MiXCR from the multiplex PCR reads. Seen here are approximately 400,000 distinct CDR3 sequences, over 15% observed once, and the top ten hold 3% to 4%. The sequence derives from a young woman with Graves' hyperthyroidism. J is TRBJ1-5 and V is TRBV7-2, with D unclear. The specimen was blood. The CDR3 DNA sequence: TGTGCCAGCAGCCCCGATCTGACTACCCCCCAGCATTTT. It codes for CASSPDLTTPQHF.